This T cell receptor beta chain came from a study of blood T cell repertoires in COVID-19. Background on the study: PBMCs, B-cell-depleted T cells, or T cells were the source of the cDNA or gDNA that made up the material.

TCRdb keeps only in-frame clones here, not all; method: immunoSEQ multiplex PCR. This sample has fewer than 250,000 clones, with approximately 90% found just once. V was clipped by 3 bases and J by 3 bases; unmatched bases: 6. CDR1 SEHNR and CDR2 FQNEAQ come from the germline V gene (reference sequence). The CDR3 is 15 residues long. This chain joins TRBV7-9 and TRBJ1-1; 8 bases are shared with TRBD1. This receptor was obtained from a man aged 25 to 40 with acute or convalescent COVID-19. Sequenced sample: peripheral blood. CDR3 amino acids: CASSFSTGADTEAFF. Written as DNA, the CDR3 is TGTGCCAGCAGCTTCTCGACAGGGGCTGACACTGAAGCTTTCTTT.